A single sample is the source of the 16 T cell receptor beta chains below, sequenced in a study of CD8+ T cells in alopecia areata. Treatment indicated: oral pan-JAK inhibitor, 5-10 mg twice daily. cDNA serving as the sequencing template came from extracted, reverse transcribed RNA. Clones were sequenced by immunoSEQ multiplex PCR, and TCRdb holds only the in-frame ones, with some missing. The sample consists of around 290,000 clones, roughly 60% of them appearing once. Sequencing used CD4+ T cells sorted from blood, obtained at week 24, from a patient treated with tofacitinib. The source is a human donor with alopecia areata.

This clone has more than one count but fewer than ten. The chain uses TRBV30 and TRBJ1-5; 7 positions agree with TRBD1. The V gene's germline CDR1 is GTSNPN and CDR2 SVGIG (reference sequence). The length of the CDR3 is 14 residues. The ends lost 0 bases at V and 11 bases at J; junction bases unmatched: 10. The CDR3: CAWSVQGVAWAQHF. In DNA, the CDR3 is TGTGCCTGGAGTGTCCAGGGGGTGGCTTGGGCCCAGCATTTT.

The chain uses TRBV9 and TRBJ1-2, with a possible D match to TRBD1 (6 bases). The germline gives CDR1 SGDLS, CDR2 YYNGEE. V lost 4 bases, J lost 7 bases, and 11 bases lay in between. The CDR3 has 12 residues. The CDR3 here is CASSTRGSGYTF. The CDR3 coding sequence is TGTGCCAGCAGCACGAGGGGGAGTGGCTACACCTTC. Full variable domain (remainder filled in from reference TRBV9 and TRBJ1-2): DSGVTQTPKHLITATGQRVTLRCSPRSGDLSVYWYQQSLDQGLQFLIQYYNGEERAKGNILERFSAQQFPDLHSELNLSSLELGDSALYFCASSTRGSGYTFGSGTRLTVV.

The table lists this clone with a few counts. One end of the junction does not line up with germline, which may come from a read error. The CDR3 coding sequence is TGTGCTAGCAGCCGGTACTGGACTAGCGGCGAGACCCAGTACTTC. Protein sequence: CASSRYWTSGETQYF. The chain recombines TRBV7-7 with TRBJ2-5, with 10 bases matching TRBD2. CDR3 size: 15 residues. The germline gives CDR1 SSHAT, CDR2 FNYEAQ (reference sequence). Full variable domain (rest looked up from reference TRBV7-7 and TRBJ2-5): GAGVSQSPRYKVTKRGQDVTLRCDPISSHATLYWYQQALGQGPEFLTYFNYEAQPDKSGLPSDRFSAERPEGSISTLTIQRTEQRDSAMYRCASSRYWTSGETQYFGPGTRLLVL.

The chain combines TRBV27 with TRBJ1-2; D may be TRBD1 (5 bases). CDR1 and CDR2 (germline): MNHEY, SMNVEV (reference sequence). Deletions cut 2 bases from V and 7 bases from J, with 14 bases between. CDR3 size: 14 residues. The chain's CDR3 is CASSLEWHGGGYTF. DNA of the CDR3: TGTGCCAGCAGTTTAGAGTGGCACGGGGGTGGCTACACCTTC.

The rearrangement links TRBV30 to TRBJ1-4, with unresolved D. CDR1 is GTSNPN, CDR2 SVGIG, per germline (reference sequence). The V gene lost 5 bases and the J gene lost 5 bases, with 12 bases spanning the gap. The CDR3 totals 13 residues. Here the CDR3 reads CAWRGTRNEKLFF. The CDR3, as DNA: TGTGCCTGGCGGGGAACGCGAAATGAAAAACTGTTTTTT. Full variable domain (outside the CDR3, taken from reference TRBV30 and TRBJ1-4): SQTIHQWPATLVQPVGSPLSLECTVEGTSNPNLYWYRQAAGRGLQLLFYSVGIGQISSEVPQNLSASRPQDRQFILSSKKLLLSDSGFYLCAWRGTRNEKLFFGSGTQLSVL.

The V call is TRBV2, the J call TRBJ2-3; D may be TRBD1 (6 bases). Deletions cut 3 bases from V and 2 bases from J, with 9 bases between. The CDR3 has 14 amino acids. CDR1 is SNHLY and CDR2 is FYNNEI in the germline V gene. The CDR3 sequence: CASSDQGPTDTQYF. CDR3 in DNA: TGTGCCAGCAGTGATCAGGGGCCCACAGATACGCAGTATTTT.

The rearrangement links TRBV5-6 to TRBJ1-2; TRBD1 matches 7 bases. The junction had 7 bases not matched to a gene; V was cut back by 5 bases and J by 6 bases. There are 13 residues in the CDR3. Germline CDR1 reads SGHDT; CDR2 reads YYEEEE. CDR3 residues: CASRPRDSDGYTF. The CDR3 nucleotides read TGTGCCAGCAGACCCCGGGACAGTGATGGCTACACCTTC.

This chain uses TRBV2 with TRBJ1-2; D possibly corresponds to TRBD1 (5 bases). The germline V and J ends were trimmed by 4 bases and 7 bases, with 16 bases remaining between them. Germline V gene lookup returns CDR1 SNHLY and CDR2 FYNNEI. This CDR3 is built from 14 residues. As DNA, the CDR3 is TGTGCCAGCAGTGTGGGACGGAACCTAGCTGGCTACACCTTC. Translating it yields CASSVGRNLAGYTF.

CDR3 sequence (DNA): TGTGCCAGCAGCGCATTGACAGCCTTCGCCTACAATGAGCAGTTCTTC. Its protein is CASSALTAFAYNEQFF. The rearrangement uses TRBV28 and TRBJ2-1, with a possible D match to TRBD1 (5 bases). Germline CDR1 reads MDHEN; CDR2 reads SYDVKM. Trimming shortened V by 6 bases and J by 2 bases, and 17 bases separated the two germline ends. The CDR3 loop spans 16 amino acids. Supplemented by reference TRBV28 and TRBJ2-1, the full variable domain reads DVKVTQSSRYLVKRTGEKVFLECVQDMDHENMFWYRQDPGLGLRLIYFSYDVKMKEKGDIPEGYSVSREKKERFSLILESASTNQTSMYLCASSALTAFAYNEQFFGPGTRLTVL.

This sequence joins TRBV5-4 and TRBJ1-1; no clear D. Germline-derived CDR1 and CDR2 are SGHNT and YYREEE (reference sequence). This CDR3 comprises 14 residues. V was clipped by 1 base and J by 5 bases, with 12 bases between them. The CDR3 nucleotides read TGTGCCAGCAGCTTGAAGAGGGCGGGGACTGAAGCTTTCTTT. It yields the protein CASSLKRAGTEAFF.

This clone was detected once. The gene calls are TRBV29-1 and TRBJ2-5; 11 bases are shared with TRBD2. This CDR3 has 14 amino acids. Per the germline V gene, CDR1 is SQVTM and CDR2 is ANQGSEA. After removal of 1 base from V and 2 bases from J, the junction contained 0 bases not matched to a gene. The CDR3 here is CSVEGTSGQETQYF. The CDR3 coding sequence is TGCAGCGTTGAAGGGACTAGCGGGCAAGAGACCCAGTACTTC.

This clone occurred a few times. This chain joins TRBV29-1 and TRBJ2-1; D is undetermined. CDR3 size: 13 residues. The V gene's germline CDR1 is SQVTM and CDR2 ANQGSEA. V was clipped by 8 bases and J by 4 bases, with 15 bases between them. CDR3 sequence (DNA): TGCAGCTTCCTGGGTGATAGTTACAATGAGCAGTTCTTC. Amino acids: CSFLGDSYNEQFF.

In this sample, this clone turned up a few times. V usage is TRBV15 and J usage is TRBJ2-2, with D maybe TRBD1 (6 bases). The CDR3 sequence is 15 residues long. The V end was cut by 2 bases, the J end by 5 bases, with 12 bases between. Germline assignment: CDR1 LNHNV and CDR2 YYDKDF (reference sequence). In DNA, the CDR3 is TGTGCCACCAGCAGAAAACCAAGGGGGACCGGGGAGCTGTTTTTT. Protein product: CATSRKPRGTGELFF.

V is TRBV5-1 and J is TRBJ2-7; tentative D call: TRBD1 (5 bases). Germline lookup yields CDR1 SGHRS and CDR2 YFSETQ. The CDR3 consists of 16 residues. V shed 0 bases and J shed 1 base, with 14 bases lying between them. CDR3 region: CASSLASVQGSYEQYF. The CDR3 nucleotides are TGCGCCAGCAGCTTGGCGTCGGTCCAGGGATCCTACGAGCAGTACTTC.

The rearrangement uses TRBV4-3 and TRBJ2-1, with D possibly matching TRBD1 (5 bases). The germline V and J ends were trimmed by 4 bases and 4 bases, with 20 bases remaining between them. The CDR3 contains 17 residues. In germline, CDR1 is LGHNA, CDR2 YSLEER. This chain's CDR3 is CASSPERQLLYYNEQFF. In DNA form, the CDR3 reads TGCGCCAGCAGCCCCGAGAGACAGCTACTCTATTACAATGAGCAGTTCTTC.

The chain joins TRBV7-9 to TRBJ2-1, with D perhaps given as TRBD1 or TRBD2 (5 bases each). Trimming cost V 1 base and J 6 bases, with 13 bases left between them. This CDR3 is built from 15 residues. CDR1 is SEHNR, CDR2 FQNEAQ, per germline (reference sequence). CDR3 bases: TGTGCCAGCAGCTTAGGGACCCCGAGGGGCAATGAGCAGTTCTTC. This encodes CASSLGTPRGNEQFF.